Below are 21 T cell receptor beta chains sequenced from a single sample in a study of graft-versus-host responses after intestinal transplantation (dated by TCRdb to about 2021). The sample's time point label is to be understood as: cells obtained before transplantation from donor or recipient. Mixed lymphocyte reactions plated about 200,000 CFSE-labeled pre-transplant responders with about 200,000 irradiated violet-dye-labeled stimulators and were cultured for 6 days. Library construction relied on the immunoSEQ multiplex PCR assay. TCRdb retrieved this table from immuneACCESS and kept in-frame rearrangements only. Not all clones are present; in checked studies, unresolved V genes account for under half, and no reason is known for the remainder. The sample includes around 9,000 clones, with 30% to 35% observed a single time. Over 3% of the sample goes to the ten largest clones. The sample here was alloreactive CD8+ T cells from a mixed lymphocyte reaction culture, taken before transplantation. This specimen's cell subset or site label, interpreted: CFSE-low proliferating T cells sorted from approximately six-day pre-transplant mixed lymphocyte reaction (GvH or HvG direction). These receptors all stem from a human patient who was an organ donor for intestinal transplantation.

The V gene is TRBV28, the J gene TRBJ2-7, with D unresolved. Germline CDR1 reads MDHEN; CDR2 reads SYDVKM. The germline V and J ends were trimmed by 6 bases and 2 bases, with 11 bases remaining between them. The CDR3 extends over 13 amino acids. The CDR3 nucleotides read TGTGCCAGCAGCCCCGAGGAGCCCTACGAGCAGTACTTC. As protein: CASSPEEPYEQYF.

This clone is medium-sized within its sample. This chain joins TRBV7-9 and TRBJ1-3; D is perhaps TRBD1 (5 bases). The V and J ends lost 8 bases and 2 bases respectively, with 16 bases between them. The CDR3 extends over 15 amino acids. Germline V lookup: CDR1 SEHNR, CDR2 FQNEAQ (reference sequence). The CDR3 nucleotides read TGTGCCAGCGCAACTGGGGGGTTCACTGGAAACACCATATATTTT. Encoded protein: CASATGGFTGNTIYF.

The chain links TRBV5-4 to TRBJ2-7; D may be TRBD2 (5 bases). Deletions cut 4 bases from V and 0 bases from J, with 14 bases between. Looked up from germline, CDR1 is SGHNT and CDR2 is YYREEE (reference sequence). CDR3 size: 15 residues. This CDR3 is CASSQESGSSYEQYF. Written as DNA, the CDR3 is TGTGCCAGCAGCCAAGAGAGTGGGAGCTCCTACGAGCAGTACTTC.

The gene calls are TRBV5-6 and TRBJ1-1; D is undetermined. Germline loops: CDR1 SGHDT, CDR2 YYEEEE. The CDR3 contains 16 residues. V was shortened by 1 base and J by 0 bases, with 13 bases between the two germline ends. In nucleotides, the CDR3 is TGTGCCAGCAGCTTGAAGTCAGGAACAGTGAACACTGAAGCTTTCTTT. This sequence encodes CASSLKSGTVNTEAFF. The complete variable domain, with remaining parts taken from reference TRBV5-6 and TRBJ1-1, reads DAGVTQSPTHLIKTRGQQVTLRCSPKSGHDTVSWYQQALGQGPQFIFQYYEEEERQRGNFPDRFSGHQFPNYSSELNVNALLLGDSALYLCASSLKSGTVNTEAFFGQGTRLTVV.

CDR3 sequence (DNA): TGTGCCAGCAGCTTGAGTACCCCAGGGGTGGAGACCCAGTACTTC. This encodes CASSLSTPGVETQYF. V usage is TRBV5-8 and J usage is TRBJ2-5; weak D call: TRBD1 (6 bases). Germline CDR1 is SGHTS and CDR2 is YDEGEE. V gave up 1 base and J gave up 5 bases, with 15 bases separating them. The CDR3 totals 15 residues.

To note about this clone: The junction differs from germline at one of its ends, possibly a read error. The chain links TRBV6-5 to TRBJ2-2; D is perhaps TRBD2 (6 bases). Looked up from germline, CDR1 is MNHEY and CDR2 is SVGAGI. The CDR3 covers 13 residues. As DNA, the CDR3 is TGTGCCAGCAGCCGGGCGTACACCGGGGGGCTGTTTTTT. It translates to CASSRAYTGGLFF.

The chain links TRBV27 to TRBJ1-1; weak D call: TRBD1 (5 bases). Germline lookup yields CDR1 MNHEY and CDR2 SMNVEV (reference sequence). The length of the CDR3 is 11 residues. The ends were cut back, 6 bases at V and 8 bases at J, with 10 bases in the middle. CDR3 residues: CASSGGVEAFF. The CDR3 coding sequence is TGTGCCAGCAGCGGAGGGGTAGAAGCTTTCTTT.

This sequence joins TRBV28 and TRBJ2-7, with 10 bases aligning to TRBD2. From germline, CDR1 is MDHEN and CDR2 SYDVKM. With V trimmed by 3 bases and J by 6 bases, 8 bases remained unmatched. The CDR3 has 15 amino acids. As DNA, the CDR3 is TGTGCCAGCAGTTTTAGGGAAGCGGGAGGGCCCGAGCAGTACTTC. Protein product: CASSFREAGGPEQYF.

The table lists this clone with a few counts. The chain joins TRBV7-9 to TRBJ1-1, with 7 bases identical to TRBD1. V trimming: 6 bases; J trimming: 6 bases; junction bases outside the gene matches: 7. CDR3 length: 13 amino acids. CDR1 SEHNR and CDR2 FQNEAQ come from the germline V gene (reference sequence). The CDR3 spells CASRRGQIPEAFF. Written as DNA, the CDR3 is TGTGCCAGCAGAAGGGGGCAAATCCCTGAAGCTTTCTTT.

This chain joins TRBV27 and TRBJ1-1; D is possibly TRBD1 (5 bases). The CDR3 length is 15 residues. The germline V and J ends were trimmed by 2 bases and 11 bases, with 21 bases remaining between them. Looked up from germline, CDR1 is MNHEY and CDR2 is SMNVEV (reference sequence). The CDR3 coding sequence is TGTGCCAGCAGTTTAACTGGGGCAGCTGGCCTAGGGGCTTTCTTT. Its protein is CASSLTGAAGLGAFF.

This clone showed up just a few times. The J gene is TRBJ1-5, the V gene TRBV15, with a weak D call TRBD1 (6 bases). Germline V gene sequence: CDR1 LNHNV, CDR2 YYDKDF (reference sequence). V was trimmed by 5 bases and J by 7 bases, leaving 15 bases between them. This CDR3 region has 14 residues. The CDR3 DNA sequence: TGTGCCACCAGCGGTAGGGGGGGCGGACAGCCCCAGCATTTT. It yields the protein CATSGRGGGQPQHF.

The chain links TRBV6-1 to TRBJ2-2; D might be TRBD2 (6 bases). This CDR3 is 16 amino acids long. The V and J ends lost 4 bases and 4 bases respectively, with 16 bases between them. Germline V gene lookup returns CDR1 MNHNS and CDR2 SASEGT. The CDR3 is CASSGTGTRGTGELFF. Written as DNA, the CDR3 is TGTGCCAGCAGTGGAACCGGGACTCGGGGCACCGGGGAGCTGTTTTTT.

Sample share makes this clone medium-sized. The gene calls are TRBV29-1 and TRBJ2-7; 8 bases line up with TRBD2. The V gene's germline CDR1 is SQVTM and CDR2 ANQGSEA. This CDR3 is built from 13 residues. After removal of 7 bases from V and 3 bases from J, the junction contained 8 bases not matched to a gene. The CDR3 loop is CSGTSGSFYEQYF. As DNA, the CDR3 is TGCAGCGGGACAAGCGGGAGTTTCTACGAGCAGTACTTC.

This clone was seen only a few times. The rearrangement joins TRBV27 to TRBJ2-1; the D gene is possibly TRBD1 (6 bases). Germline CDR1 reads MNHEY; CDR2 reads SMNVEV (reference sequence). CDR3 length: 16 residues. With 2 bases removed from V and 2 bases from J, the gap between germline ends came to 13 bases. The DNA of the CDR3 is TGTGCCAGCAGTTTAAGATCCAGGGGTACCTACAATGAGCAGTTCTTC. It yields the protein CASSLRSRGTYNEQFF.

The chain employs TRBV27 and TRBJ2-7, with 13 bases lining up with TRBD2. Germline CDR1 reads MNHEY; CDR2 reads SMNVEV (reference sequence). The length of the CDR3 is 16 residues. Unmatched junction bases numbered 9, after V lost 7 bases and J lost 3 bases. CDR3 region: CASIGTSGKEGYEQYF. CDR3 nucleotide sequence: TGTGCCAGCATCGGGACTAGCGGGAAGGAGGGCTACGAGCAGTACTTC.

The CDR3 is CASSVRGRGEAFF. CDR3 DNA: TGTGCCAGCAGCGTCAGGGGGCGGGGTGAAGCTTTCTTT. V and J are TRBV9 and TRBJ1-1; 8 nucleotides align to TRBD1. The CDR3 loop spans 13 amino acids. CDR1 is SGDLS, CDR2 YYNGEE, per germline. V trimming: 2 bases; J trimming: 7 bases; junction bases outside the gene matches: 4. Filled out from reference TRBV9 and TRBJ1-1, the complete variable domain reads DSGVTQTPKHLITATGQRVTLRCSPRSGDLSVYWYQQSLDQGLQFLIQYYNGEERAKGNILERFSAQQFPDLHSELNLSSLELGDSALYFCASSVRGRGEAFFGQGTRLTVV.

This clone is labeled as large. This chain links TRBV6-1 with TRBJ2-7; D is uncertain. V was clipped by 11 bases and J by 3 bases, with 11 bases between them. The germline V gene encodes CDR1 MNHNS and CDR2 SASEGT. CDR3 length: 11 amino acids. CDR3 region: CACLQSYEQYF. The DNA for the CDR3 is TGTGCCTGCTTACAGAGCTACGAGCAGTACTTC.

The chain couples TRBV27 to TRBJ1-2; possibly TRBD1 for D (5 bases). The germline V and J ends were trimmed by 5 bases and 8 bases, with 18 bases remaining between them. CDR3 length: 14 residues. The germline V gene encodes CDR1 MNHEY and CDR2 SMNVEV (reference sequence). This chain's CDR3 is CASSPLRVPGGYTF. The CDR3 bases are TGTGCCAGCAGTCCACTCAGGGTTCCTGGAGGCTACACCTTC.

The CDR3 spells CSVRVLEAYEQYF. The CDR3 bases are TGCAGCGTCCGAGTCCTAGAGGCCTACGAGCAGTACTTC. The genes are TRBV29-1 and TRBJ2-7; D gene unclear. Germline CDR1 and CDR2: SQVTM and ANQGSEA. Trimming took 6 bases from V and 2 from J, leaving 14 bases between them. The CDR3 loop spans 13 amino acids.

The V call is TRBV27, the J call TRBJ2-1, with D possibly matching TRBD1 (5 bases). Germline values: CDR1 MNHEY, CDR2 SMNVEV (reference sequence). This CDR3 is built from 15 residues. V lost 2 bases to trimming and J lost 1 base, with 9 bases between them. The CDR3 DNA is TGTGCCAGCAGTTTACTGGACACATCCTACAATGAGCAGTTCTTC. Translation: CASSLLDTSYNEQFF.

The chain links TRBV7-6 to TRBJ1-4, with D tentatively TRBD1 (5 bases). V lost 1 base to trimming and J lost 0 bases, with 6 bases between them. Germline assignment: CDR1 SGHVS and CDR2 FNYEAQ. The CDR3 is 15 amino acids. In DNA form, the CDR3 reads TGTGCCAGCAGCTTAGAGGGGACAACTAATGAAAAACTGTTTTTT. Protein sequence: CASSLEGTTNEKLFF. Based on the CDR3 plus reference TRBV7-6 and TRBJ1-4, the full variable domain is GAGVSQSPRYKVTKRGQDVALRCDPISGHVSLYWYRQALGQGPEFLTYFNYEAQQDKSGLPNDRFSAERPEGSISTLTIQRTEQRDSAMYRCASSLEGTTNEKLFFGSGTQLSVL.